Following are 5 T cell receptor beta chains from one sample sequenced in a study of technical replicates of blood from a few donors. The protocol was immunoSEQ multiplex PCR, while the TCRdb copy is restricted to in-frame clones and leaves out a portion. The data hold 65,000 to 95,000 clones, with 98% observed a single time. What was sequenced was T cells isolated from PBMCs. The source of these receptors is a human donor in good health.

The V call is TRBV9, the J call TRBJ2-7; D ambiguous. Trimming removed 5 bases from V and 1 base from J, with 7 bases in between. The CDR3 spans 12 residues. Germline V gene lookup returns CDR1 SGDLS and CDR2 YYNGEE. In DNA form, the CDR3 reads TGTGCCAGCAGTTCTGAGTCCTACGAGCAGTACTTC. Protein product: CASSSESYEQYF.

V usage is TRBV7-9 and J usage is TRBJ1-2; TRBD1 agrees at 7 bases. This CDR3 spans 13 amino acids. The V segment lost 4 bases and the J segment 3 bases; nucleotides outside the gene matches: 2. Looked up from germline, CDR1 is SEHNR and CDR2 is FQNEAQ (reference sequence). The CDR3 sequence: CASSSGTDYGYTF. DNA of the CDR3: TGTGCCAGCAGCTCCGGGACAGACTATGGCTACACCTTC.

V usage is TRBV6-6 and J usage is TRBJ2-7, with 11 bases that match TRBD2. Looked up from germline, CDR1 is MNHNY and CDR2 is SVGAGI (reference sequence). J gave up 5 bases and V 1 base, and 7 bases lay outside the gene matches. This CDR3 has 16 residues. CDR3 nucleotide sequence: TGTGCCAGCAGTTACTACACTAGCGGGAGTTCCCACGAGCAGTACTTC. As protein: CASSYYTSGSSHEQYF.

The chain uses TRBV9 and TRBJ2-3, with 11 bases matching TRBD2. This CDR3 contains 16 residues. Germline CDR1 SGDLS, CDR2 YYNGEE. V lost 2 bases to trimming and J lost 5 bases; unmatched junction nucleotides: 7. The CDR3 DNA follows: TGTGCCAGCAGCGTTAGCGGGGGGGCCTTGAAAGATACGCAGTATTTT. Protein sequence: CASSVSGGALKDTQYF.

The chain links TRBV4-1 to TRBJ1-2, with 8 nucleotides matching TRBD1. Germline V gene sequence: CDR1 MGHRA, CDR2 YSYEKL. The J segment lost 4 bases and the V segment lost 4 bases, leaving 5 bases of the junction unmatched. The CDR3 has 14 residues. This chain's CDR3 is CASSLKQGAYGYTF. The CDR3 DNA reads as TGCGCCAGCAGCCTAAAGCAGGGGGCCTATGGCTACACCTTC.